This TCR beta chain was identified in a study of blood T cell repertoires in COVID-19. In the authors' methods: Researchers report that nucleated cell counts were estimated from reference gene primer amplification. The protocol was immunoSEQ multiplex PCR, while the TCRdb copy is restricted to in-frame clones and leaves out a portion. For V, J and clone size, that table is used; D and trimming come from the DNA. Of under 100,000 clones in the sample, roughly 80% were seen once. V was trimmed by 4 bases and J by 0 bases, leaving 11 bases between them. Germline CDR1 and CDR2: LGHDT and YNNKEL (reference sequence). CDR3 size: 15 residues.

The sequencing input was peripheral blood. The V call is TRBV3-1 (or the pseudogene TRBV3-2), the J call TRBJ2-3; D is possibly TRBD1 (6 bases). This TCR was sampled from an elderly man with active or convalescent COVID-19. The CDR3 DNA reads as TGTGCCAGCAGCCCCTGGACAGCTAGCACAGATACGCAGTATTTT. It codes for CASSPWTASTDTQYF.